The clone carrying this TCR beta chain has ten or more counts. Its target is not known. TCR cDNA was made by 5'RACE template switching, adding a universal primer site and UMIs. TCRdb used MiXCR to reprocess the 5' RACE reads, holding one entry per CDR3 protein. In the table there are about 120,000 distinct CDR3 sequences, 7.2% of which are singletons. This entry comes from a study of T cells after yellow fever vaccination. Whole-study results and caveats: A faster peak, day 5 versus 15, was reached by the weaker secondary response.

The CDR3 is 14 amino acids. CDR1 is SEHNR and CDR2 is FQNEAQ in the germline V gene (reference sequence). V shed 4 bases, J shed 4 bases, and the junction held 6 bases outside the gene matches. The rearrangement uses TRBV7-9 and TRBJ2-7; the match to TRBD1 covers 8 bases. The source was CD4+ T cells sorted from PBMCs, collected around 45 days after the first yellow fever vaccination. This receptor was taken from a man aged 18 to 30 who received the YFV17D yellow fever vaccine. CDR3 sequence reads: CASSSQGASYEQYF. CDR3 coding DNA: TGTGCCAGCAGCTCCCAGGGGGCGTCTTACGAGCAGTACTTC.